This T cell receptor beta chain was sequenced for a study of tumor T cells in aggressive B-cell lymphoma. CDR3 length: 17 residues. CDR1 and CDR2 (germline): MGHRA, YSYEKL. Trimming took 5 bases from V and 0 from J; bases not matched to a gene: 7. Some clones are missing from TCRdb's copy, which holds only in-frame ones; the method was immunoSEQ multiplex PCR. The sample yields roughly 10,000 clones, around nine tenths seen once. The chain joins TRBV4-1 to TRBJ2-1; TRBD1 agrees at 10 bases. The origin of this receptor is an adult with diffuse large B cell lymphoma. Sequenced input: tumor tissue. CDR3 sequence: CASSGTGAYSSYNEQFF. In DNA form, the CDR3 reads TGCGCCAGCAGCGGGACAGGGGCTTATAGCTCCTACAATGAGCAGTTCTTC.